The T cell receptor beta chain described here comes from a study of CXCR3-negative and CXCR3-positive naive CD8 T cells. Regarding the study as a whole: CXCR3 expression dropped partially after cryopreservation, and most assays relied on fresh PBMCs. In CXCR3-positive naive cells, the TRB CDR3s were more hydrophobic than in CXCR3-negative naive cells. The TRBV-TRBJ usage of naive CXCR3-negative and CXCR3-positive cells was similar, but that of memory cells differed. Comparably high diversity was seen in both naive subsets, and much lower diversity in memory CD8+ cells.

The study made its TRB cDNA libraries by 5' RACE, adding UMI labels. One entry per CDR3 protein, without DNA, is what TCRdb gives after re-calling the 5' RACE reads. This repertoire includes around 120,000 distinct CDR3 sequences. Worth noting for this clonotype: The antigen is not known.

The clonotype originates from a human donor in good health. Some clones in this sample may be carry-over from other donors' samples. The material sequenced was naive CXCR3+ CD8+ T cells from blood. Subset denoted: CD45RO-CCR7+CD27+CD95- naive CD8+ T cells expressing CXCR3 (TNR3+).

CDR3 in amino acids: CAISEDRGSNQPQHF. The rearrangement links TRBV10-3 to TRBJ1-5; as DNA is missing, the TRBD1 call by TCRdb cannot be tested. Per the germline V gene, CDR1 is ENHRY and CDR2 is SYGVKD. The CDR3 is 15 amino acids.